Listed here is a single T cell receptor (beta chain). The antigen remains unidentified. One entry per CDR3 protein, called by TCRdb with MiXCR from the 5' RACE reads. The sample has about 290,000 distinct CDR3 sequences, approximately 15% seen once. This specimen belongs to a study of T-cell memory formation after mild COVID-19. For the study at large: TCR clusters were mostly confined to one donor each.

Study results and caveats: Clones that contracted from day 15 to 85 were balanced CD4/CD8, while later expanders leaned CD4+. Second-wave clones peaking on day 37 lacked confirmed SARS-CoV-2 specificity. Within pre-infection memory, some responding clones were found, suggesting cross-reactive memory joined.

The CDR3 extends over 15 amino acids. The germline V gene has CDR1 SGHTA and CDR2 FQGNSA. The ends were cut back, 5 bases at V and 0 bases at J, with 8 bases in the middle. The chain combines TRBV7-2 with TRBJ2-6; D gene uncertain. This clonotype was obtained from a man between 18 and 29 years old who had mild COVID-19 (a few samples of this study predate the infection). Cell type and time point are not known. Sequenced material: PBMCs or a T cell subset sorted from them (not recorded which). The CDR3 here is CASSQQYSGANVLTF. Written as DNA, the CDR3 is TGTGCCAGCAGCCAACAGTACTCTGGGGCCAACGTCCTGACTTTC.